One and the same sample provided the 15 T cell receptor beta chains below, sequenced in a study of blood T cells in healthy people across ages. Alongside a J-beta primer mix, a sample-barcoded 5' primer served in a second PCR lasting about 7 to 11 cycles. TCRdb redid the calling of the 5' RACE reads with MiXCR, one entry per CDR3 protein. Of fewer than 800,000 distinct CDR3 sequences listed, about 52% were seen once; the top ten hold 30% to 35%. Input material: blood. Receptors were obtained from a woman aged 55 to 70 in good health.

This clonotype has more than one count but fewer than ten. The chain employs TRBV10-3 and TRBJ2-1, with D possibly being TRBD2 (6 bases). The CDR3 is 15 residues long. V lost 3 bases to trimming and J lost 5 bases, with 14 bases between them. Germline V gene sequence: CDR1 ENHRY, CDR2 SYGVKD. The CDR3 bases are TGTGCCATCAGTGAATGGAGGGGCCGGAACAATGAGCAGTTCTTC. Amino acid sequence: CAISEWRGRNNEQFF.

The sample holds a few counts of this clonotype. V gene TRBV27 combines with J gene TRBJ2-7; D is possibly TRBD1 (5 bases). The CDR3 totals 14 residues. Germline CDR1 is MNHEY and CDR2 is SMNVEV (reference sequence). Trimming stripped 6 bases from V and 0 bases from J, with 12 bases between. CDR3 protein: CASRWTLSSYEQYF. CDR3 nucleotides: TGTGCCAGCAGATGGACATTAAGCTCCTACGAGCAGTACTTC.

The rearrangement joins TRBV15 to TRBJ2-7, with 9 bases aligning to TRBD2. Germline loops: CDR1 LNHNV, CDR2 YYDKDF (reference sequence). The CDR3 has 14 residues. Trimming at V came to 7 bases and at J to 4 bases, leaving 8 bases not matched to a gene. CDR3 sequence (DNA): TGTGCCACCAAAATTAGCGGGAGCGGATACGAGCAGTACTTC. Protein: CATKISGSGYEQYF.

The chain employs TRBV5-1 and TRBJ2-2; TRBD2 matches 10 bases. Germline V gene data show CDR1 as SGHRS and CDR2 as YFSETQ. V lost 3 bases to trimming and J lost 1 base; unmatched junction nucleotides: 3. The CDR3 consists of 16 residues. CDR3 DNA sequence: TGCGCCAGCAGCTCCTCTAGCGGGGGGAACACCGGGGAGCTGTTTTTT. Amino acids: CASSSSSGGNTGELFF.

This clonotype has just a few counts. V is TRBV24-1 and J is TRBJ2-3; 8 bases map to TRBD2. In germline, CDR1 is KGHDR, CDR2 SFDVKD. The CDR3 spans 16 residues. J was trimmed by 7 bases and V by 5 bases; bases with no gene match: 13. The CDR3 region has the DNA TGTGCCACCAGTGCCGCCCGCCTTAGCGGGACAAATACGCAGTATTTT. Protein sequence: CATSAARLSGTNTQYF.

This clonotype occurred a few times. This sequence joins TRBV5-1 and TRBJ2-5; 13 nucleotides line up with TRBD2. V lost 4 bases to trimming and J lost 5 bases; unmatched junction nucleotides: 11. Looked up from germline, CDR1 is SGHRS and CDR2 is YFSETQ. The CDR3 totals 17 residues. In nucleotides, the CDR3 is TGCGCCAGCAGCCTACGACTAGCGGGAGGTGGAAGTGAGACCCAGTACTTC. Protein: CASSLRLAGGGSETQYF. Complete variable domain (other parts from reference TRBV5-1 and TRBJ2-5): KAGVTQTPRYLIKTRGQQVTLSCSPISGHRSVSWYQQTPGQGLQFLFEYFSETQRNKGNFPGRFSGRQFSNSRSEMNVSTLELGDSALYLCASSLRLAGGGSETQYFGPGTRLLVL.

V usage is TRBV30 and J usage is TRBJ2-7, with D unresolved. The V and J ends lost 3 bases and 6 bases respectively, with 12 bases between them. CDR1 is GTSNPN and CDR2 is SVGIG in the germline V gene (reference sequence). The CDR3 consists of 12 residues. The CDR3 DNA reads TGTGCCTGGAGGGGAAAGGGCTCCGAGCAGTACTTC. Translation gives CAWRGKGSEQYF.

The genes are TRBV24-1 and TRBJ2-6; TRBD1 matches 7 bases. Germline CDR1 KGHDR, CDR2 SFDVKD. CDR3 size: 18 residues. The J segment lost 1 base and the V segment lost 4 bases, leaving 9 bases of the junction unmatched. The DNA for the CDR3 is TGTGCCACCAGTGAGCCGAGACAGGGTGTGTCTGGGGCCAACGTCCTGACTTTC. Translated: CATSEPRQGVSGANVLTF.

The chain joins TRBV7-9 to TRBJ1-4; D is undetermined. CDR3 length equals 14 residues. Germline lookup yields CDR1 SEHNR and CDR2 FQNEAQ (reference sequence). The ends were cut back, 5 bases at V and 4 bases at J, with 11 bases in the middle. The CDR3 bases are TGTGCCAGCAGCCCGGACGGCGTTAATGAAAAACTGTTTTTT. Translation gives CASSPDGVNEKLFF.

The CDR3 nucleotides are TGTGCCATCAGTAAGGTAGCGCTTAGCACAGATACGCAGTATTTT. Its protein product is CAISKVALSTDTQYF. The chain employs TRBV10-3 and TRBJ2-3, with D maybe TRBD2 (5 bases). The germline V and J ends were trimmed by 5 bases and 0 bases, with 12 bases remaining between them. The V gene's germline CDR1 is ENHRY and CDR2 SYGVKD. This CDR3 has 15 residues.

J is TRBJ1-6 and V is TRBV24-1, with TRBD1 as a possible D gene (5 bases). Germline values: CDR1 KGHDR, CDR2 SFDVKD. The germline V and J ends were trimmed by 4 bases and 9 bases, with 21 bases remaining between them. The CDR3 totals 17 residues. CDR3 protein: CATSDPGRVSCSSPLHF. In DNA, the CDR3 is TGTGCCACCAGTGACCCGGGCAGGGTGTCATGTAGTTCACCCCTCCACTTT.

V is TRBV6-1 and J is TRBJ2-7, with D uncertain. V was cut by 4 bases and J by 3 bases, with 13 bases left in between. Germline loops: CDR1 MNHNS, CDR2 SASEGT. The CDR3 covers 14 residues. This CDR3 reads CASSGAPTVYEQYF. The CDR3 coding sequence is TGTGCCAGCAGTGGTGCCCCAACTGTCTACGAGCAGTACTTC.

In regard to this clonotype: This may arise from a read error, as a much more abundant clone is one base away. The chain has TRBV20-1 and TRBJ1-1, with 7 bases that match TRBD1. Germline V gene sequence: CDR1 DFQATT, CDR2 SNEGSKA (reference sequence). V was pared by 6 bases and J by 5 bases, with 12 bases of the junction left unmatched. The CDR3 has 14 amino acids. CDR3 loop: CSARRAQGGTEAFF. The CDR3 DNA follows: TGCAGTGCCCGGAGGGCCCAGGGGGGAACTGAAGCTTTCTTT.

J is TRBJ2-2 and V is TRBV7-3; D is uncertain. Trimming removed 4 bases from V and 7 bases from J, with 13 bases in between. Germline V gene sequence: CDR1 SGHTA, CDR2 FQGTGA. This CDR3 contains 14 residues. CDR3 coding DNA: TGTGCCAGCAGCTCCGACCGTCCGGGCGGGGAGCTGTTTTTT. This sequence encodes CASSSDRPGGELFF.

The gene calls are TRBV18 and TRBJ2-4, with 7 positions matching TRBD1. The V segment lost 0 bases and the J segment 3 bases; nucleotides outside the gene matches: 8. The germline V gene encodes CDR1 KGHSH and CDR2 LQKENI. CDR3 length equals 17 residues. The CDR3 bases are TGTGCCAGCTCACCACCAAAGGGGACAGAAAGCAAAAACATTCAGTACTTC. Protein: CASSPPKGTESKNIQYF.